This T cell receptor beta chain came from a study of CD8 T cell repertoires and HIV-1 epitope variants. The wider study: Tested: three Gag epitope families, Nef HW9 and YT9. General study points: The TAALDMSHF plasma variant had no responses, unlike KF9 (about 5 clonotypes) and HW9 (one).

Survey-depth immunoSEQ sequencing covered TCR beta CDR3 regions. Profiled with immunoSEQ multiplex PCR; TCRdb holds only in-frame clones, not every one. The sample holds some 5,000 clones, under 70% seen once. This clone showed up just a few times. Its antigen is undetermined. CDR3 length: 13 residues. V lost 2 bases, J lost 5 bases, and 4 bases lay in between. Per germline, CDR1 MRHNA and CDR2 SNTAGT. Sequencing input: cultured CD8+ T cells derived from PBMCs. The chain uses TRBV6-4 and TRBJ1-6; D uncertain. The sequence came from a male donor with HIV. The CDR3 DNA reads as TGTGCCAGCAGTGACGGAGATAATTCACCCCTCCACTTT. Its protein product is CASSDGDNSPLHF.